A selection of T cell receptor beta chains follows, all from one sample in a study. TCRdb reprocessed the RT-PCR reads with MiXCR, giving one entry per CDR3 protein. The data contain 650,000 to 800,000 distinct CDR3 sequences, 11% to 15% of them singletons. The sequenced material came from memory CD4+ T cells from blood. The receptors shown here come from a female donor in good health, serving as a healthy control. Both conserved end residues are part of each CDR3. A D gene is named only where the DNA matches it firmly. Expanded clones are given a class, and other clones once, few, many or no size at all.

>TRBJ2-3|many|.|TRBV9
TGTGCCAGCAGCGTATCGGGGTTGGGGACAGATACGCAGTATTTT
CASSVSGLGTDTQYF
>TRBJ2-1|many|.|TRBV10-3
TGTGCCATCAGTGCCAGAGGCAATGAGCAGTTCTTC
CAISARGNEQFF
>TRBJ2-2|few|.|TRBV7-7
TGTGCTAGCAGCTTAAGGCCCAGGGGGAACACCGGGGAGCTGTTTTTT
CASSLRPRGNTGELFF
>TRBJ2-7|.|TRBD2|TRBV13
TGTGCCAGCAGCTTCGACCTCCAGGTGACCAAGACTAGCGGGGCCTACGAGCAGTACTTC
CASSFDLQVTKTSGAYEQYF
>TRBJ2-7|.|.|TRBV2
TGTGCCAGCAGTGAAGCCCCGCGGGTGTACGAGCAGTACTTC
CASSEAPRVYEQYF
>TRBJ2-5|.|.|TRBV4-3
TGCGCCAGCAGCCAAGTGGGAGCAAGAGAGACCCAGTACTTC
CASSQVGARETQYF
>TRBJ2-2|few|.|TRBV28
TGTGCCAGCACAAGGGGGGGCGTCACCGGGGAGCTGTTTTTT
CASTRGGVTGELFF
>TRBJ2-6|few|TRBD2|TRBV28
TGTGCCAGCAGTTCTGCCGGGGGGTCTGGGGCCAACGTCCTGACTTTC
CASSSAGGSGANVLTF
>TRBJ2-5|.|TRBD1|TRBV12-3/TRBV12-4
TGTGCCAGCAGCCCGGGACAGGGACTTAGTGAGACCCAGTACTTC
CASSPGQGLSETQYF
>TRBJ1-2|many|TRBD1|TRBV7-2
TGTGCCAGCAGCTTAAAGGGACAGGGGGCAGGCGGCTACACCTTC
CASSLKGQGAGGYTF
>TRBJ2-3|few|.|TRBV7-3
TGTGCCAGCAGCTTTGCTAGCGTTTCAGATACGCAGTATTTT
CASSFASVSDTQYF
>TRBJ1-1|.|TRBD1|TRBV9
TGTGCCAGCAGCTCGAGGACAGGGGGCACTGAAGCTTTCTTT
CASSSRTGGTEAFF
>TRBJ2-6|.|.|TRBV4-1
TGCGCCAGCAGCCTGGACTTCTCTGGGGCCAACGTCCTGACTTTC
CASSLDFSGANVLTF
>TRBJ1-2|many|.|TRBV29-1
TGCAGCGCAACGGAGGGTCCTGGCTACACCTTC
CSATEGPGYTF
>TRBJ2-2|many|TRBD2|TRBV15
TGTGCCACCAGTACCGGGACTAGGAAGACCGGGGAGCTGTTTTTT
CATSTGTRKTGELFF
>TRBJ2-3|many|.|TRBV20-1
TGCAGTGCTGTACCTCTGACAGCGGGTTTCACAGATACGCAGTATTTT
CSAVPLTAGFTDTQYF
>TRBJ2-1|many|TRBD2|TRBV20-1
TGCAGTGCTAGGGGCGGGAGGTCCTACAATGAGCAGTTCTTC
CSARGGRSYNEQFF
>TRBJ1-3|.|.|TRBV5-1
TGCGCCAGCAGCTTGTCTGAGAGCTCTGGAAACACCATATATTTT
CASSLSESSGNTIYF
>TRBJ2-3|many|.|TRBV29-1
TGCAGCGTTGATAGAAGGGGCGTAGATACGCAGTATTTT
CSVDRRGVDTQYF
>TRBJ2-7|.|.|TRBV18
TGTGCCAGCTCACCACAAGAAGTGTCGTCCTACGAGCAGTACTTC
CASSPQEVSSYEQYF
>TRBJ2-1|few|TRBD1|TRBV9
TGTGCCAGCAGCGTAGGGACAGGGGGCGTGGATGAGCAGTTCTTC
CASSVGTGGVDEQFF
>TRBJ2-7|few|.|TRBV5-1
TGCGCCAGCAGCTTGAGTGGGGGAAAGTACGAGCAGTACTTC
CASSLSGGKYEQYF
>TRBJ1-2|many|TRBD1|TRBV12-3/TRBV12-4
TGTGCCTCTTACGATCGGACAGGGGGCTATGGCTACACCTTC
CASYDRTGGYGYTF
>TRBJ1-1|.|TRBD1|TRBV7-2
TGTGCCAGCAGAGGGGGCCTGATCACTGAAGCTTTCTTT
CASRGGLITEAFF
>TRBJ2-7|.|TRBD2|TRBV9
TGTGCCAGCAGCCTTGGACTAGCGGAGAATTACGAGCAGTACTTC
CASSLGLAENYEQYF
>TRBJ2-2|many|TRBD2|TRBV6-2/TRBV6-3
TGTGCCAGCCGCGCTGTGGGACTAGCGGGGAACACCGGGGAGCTGTTTTTT
CASRAVGLAGNTGELFF
>TRBJ2-7|many|.|TRBV6-5
TGTGCCAGCAGTTACCGGGCTAGAACCTACGAGCAGTACTTC
CASSYRARTYEQYF
>TRBJ2-2|many|.|TRBV6-5
TGTGCCAGCAGCGAAACCGGGAGTAACACCGGGGAGCTGTTTTTT
CASSETGSNTGELFF
>TRBJ1-5|.|TRBD1|TRBV20-1
TGCAGTGCTAGAAAGCAGGGGGCGTATATAGTGGGCAATCAGCCCCAGCATTTT
CSARKQGAYIVGNQPQHF
>TRBJ1-2|many|TRBD1|TRBV29-1
TGCAGCGCCCGGACAGGGTATGGCTACACCTTC
CSARTGYGYTF
>TRBJ1-6|many|.|TRBV12-3/TRBV12-4
TGTGCCAGCAGTTTGCGAGGGAATTCACCCCTCCACTTT
CASSLRGNSPLHF
>TRBJ2-5|.|.|TRBV5-4
TGTGCCAGCAGTTCCAGATGGGAGACCCAGTACTTC
CASSSRWETQYF
>TRBJ2-4|many|.|TRBV15
TGTGCCACCAGCAGCCCTACCAGTGGAAACATTCAGTACTTC
CATSSPTSGNIQYF
>TRBJ2-2|few|TRBD1|TRBV6-6
TGTGCCAGCAGTTTTTTACCGGGACAGGGGGTAGGGCACACCGGGGAGCTGTTTTTT
CASSFLPGQGVGHTGELFF
>TRBJ2-7|many|.|TRBV6-5
TGTGCCAGCATACGGTCACCCTCTCGGTCATACGAGCAGTACTTC
CASIRSPSRSYEQYF
>TRBJ2-7|many|.|TRBV6-5
TGTGCCAGCAGTTCCCTCGGGGCGGAGGACTACGAGCAGTACTTC
CASSSLGAEDYEQYF
>TRBJ2-3|few|.|TRBV12-3/TRBV12-4
TGTGCCAGTGGGGGTCGAACAGATACGCAGTATTTT
CASGGRTDTQYF
>TRBJ1-5|many|.|TRBV28
TGTGCCAGCAGTTCAAATTGGCCAAATCAGCCCCAGCATTTT
CASSSNWPNQPQHF
>TRBJ1-5|few|.|TRBV18
TGTGCCAGCTCACCAGGGGCAGAGCAGCCCCAGCATTTT
CASSPGAEQPQHF
>TRBJ2-7|few|.|TRBV15
TGTGCCACCAGCCTACAGGCGTGGGAAGAGCAGTACTTC
CATSLQAWEEQYF
>TRBJ2-7|.|.|TRBV20-1
TGCAGTGCGTTCCTTGGCCTCTCCTACGAGCAGTACTTC
CSAFLGLSYEQYF
>TRBJ2-7|.|.|TRBV5-6
TGTGCCAGCAGCTTGATCGTGAGCGGGCCTCCCCGAACCACCTACAAGCAGTACTTC
CASSLIVSGPPRTTYKQYF
>TRBJ2-1|.|TRBD1|TRBV12-3/TRBV12-4
TGTGCCAGCAGGGGACAGTACAATGAGCAGTTCTTC
CASRGQYNEQFF
>TRBJ2-5|.|.|TRBV5-1
TGCGCCAGCAGCTTGGACGAGGGCAGACAGACCCAGTACTTC
CASSLDEGRQTQYF
>TRBJ2-5|few|.|TRBV4-1
TGCGCCAGCAGCCAAGGGACAATGAGCGGACAGACCCAGTACTTC
CASSQGTMSGQTQYF
>TRBJ2-5|.|.|TRBV20-1
TGCAGTGCTAGAGATCCGATTGTACAAGAGACCCAGTACTTC
CSARDPIVQETQYF
>TRBJ2-7|.|TRBD2|TRBV7-6
TGTGCCAGCAGCTCTAAAAGCGGGGGGCACGAGCAGTACTTC
CASSSKSGGHEQYF
>TRBJ2-3|many|TRBD2|TRBV7-3
TGTGCCAGCAGCCGTGGGACTAGCGGTGCGGATACGCAGTATTTT
CASSRGTSGADTQYF
>TRBJ2-7|.|TRBD2|TRBV25-1
TGTGCCAGCAGTGACATTGGTAGCGGGAGCCACTACGAGCAGTACTTC
CASSDIGSGSHYEQYF
>TRBJ2-7|few|TRBD2|TRBV5-1
TGCGCCAGCAGCTTGGATGGGACTAGCGGGAACTACGAGCAGTACTTC
CASSLDGTSGNYEQYF
>TRBJ2-3|many|TRBD2|TRBV6-5
TGTGCCAGCAGGGAGAGCGGGGCTAGCACAGATACGCAGTATTTT
CASRESGASTDTQYF
>TRBJ2-7|many|TRBD1|TRBV29-1
TGCAGCGCCCAAAGGGGACAGGGGACCTACGAGCAGTACTTC
CSAQRGQGTYEQYF
>TRBJ2-3|few|.|TRBV15
TGTGCCACCAGCAGAGTACGGGACACAGATACGCAGTATTTT
CATSRVRDTDTQYF
>TRBJ1-2|.|.|TRBV27
TGTGCCAGCAGTCCCAGGGCATTTGGAGACTATGGCTACACCTTC
CASSPRAFGDYGYTF
>TRBJ2-3|.|.|TRBV20-1
TGCAGTGCTAGAGTGGCGGGGCCTTCAGATACGCAGTATTTT
CSARVAGPSDTQYF
>TRBJ2-5|once|.|TRBV3-1
TGTGCCAGCAGCCACAATCGGGGGAGATCGGAGACCCAGTACTTC
CASSHNRGRSETQYF
>TRBJ1-1|.|.|TRBV30
TGTGCCTGGAGTTGGGTGAACACTGAAGCTTTCTTT
CAWSWVNTEAFF
>TRBJ2-1|few|TRBD2|TRBV18
TGTGCCAGCTCTCCTGTTAGCGGGAGCGCCCACGATGAGCAGTTCTTC
CASSPVSGSAHDEQFF
>TRBJ2-7|.|TRBD1|TRBV3-1
TGTGCCAGCAGCCAAGCCGGGACAGGGGGAATCTACGAGCAGTACTTC
CASSQAGTGGIYEQYF